This TCR beta chain was retrieved from a study of T cell responses to AZD1222 COVID-19 vaccine. The CDR3 contains 15 residues. Trimming took off 1 base at V and 5 bases at J, with 14 bases between the two ends. The germline V gene has CDR1 SGHTA and CDR2 FQGNSA. On this clone itself: The antigen is unknown.

Sequenced by immunoSEQ multiplex PCR; TCRdb stores in-frame clones only, minus some. The data show about 130,000 clones, 90% to 95% seen once. Whole-study results and caveats: Repertoires in all cases were sampled only once the peak T cell response had passed. Baseline serology detected seropositivity in only a handful of AZD1222 recipients.

Sequenced here: peripheral blood, sampled on day 0 of AZD1222 vaccination. The TCR was taken from an adult in good health. V and J are TRBV7-2 and TRBJ2-5, with D possibly matching TRBD2 (6 bases). The CDR3 spells CASSLGDFNGETQYF. CDR3 nucleotide sequence: TGTGCCAGCAGCTTAGGGGACTTCAACGGGGAGACCCAGTACTTC.